The 14 T cell receptor beta chains below were found in one sample sequenced in a study of blood T cell repertoires in COVID-19. Measured with immunoSEQ multiplex PCR; TCRdb has only the in-frame clones, and not every one. Of 50,000 to 70,000 clones listed, 80% to 90% are singletons. Sample: peripheral blood. All receptors come from a woman aged 55-69 years with acute or convalescent COVID-19.

The rearrangement links TRBV24-1 to TRBJ1-2; 10 positions agree with TRBD1. The V gene end was trimmed by 3 bases and the J gene end by 4 bases; junction bases not matched to a gene: 7. CDR3 length: 16 amino acids. Germline loops: CDR1 KGHDR, CDR2 SFDVKD. The CDR3 loop is CATSDAPGQGTYGYTF. The CDR3 DNA is TGTGCCACCAGTGATGCTCCGGGACAGGGGACCTATGGCTACACCTTC.

V gene TRBV27 combines with J gene TRBJ1-2; a possible D gene is TRBD1 (5 bases). The CDR3 contains 13 residues. V was shortened by 3 bases and J by 7 bases, with 12 bases between the two germline ends. Looked up from germline, CDR1 is MNHEY and CDR2 is SMNVEV (reference sequence). CDR3 sequence: CASSFGGMGGYTF. The CDR3 nucleotides are TGTGCCAGCAGTTTTGGGGGGATGGGTGGCTACACCTTC.

This chain uses TRBV12-1 with TRBJ1-5; no DNA check was done on the table's D call, TRBD1. TRBV12-1 is a pseudogene segment. The CDR3 loop spans 15 amino acids. The CDR3 loop is CASSRPGAYNQPQHF. The CDR3 DNA reads as TGTGCCAGCAGCCGACCAGGGGCTTACAATCAGCCCCAGCATTTT.

J is TRBJ1-5 and V is TRBV25-1; no reliable D call. CDR3 size: 15 residues. Trimming removed 3 bases from V and 0 bases from J, with 9 bases in between. Germline V gene sequence: CDR1 MGHDK, CDR2 SYGVNS. The CDR3 nucleotides read TGTGCCAGCAGTGATTCAGGTAATAGCAATCAGCCCCAGCATTTT. This encodes CASSDSGNSNQPQHF. Variable domain in full (rest from reference TRBV25-1 and TRBJ1-5): EADIYQTPRYLVIGTGKKITLECSQTMGHDKMYWYQQDPGMELHLIHYSYGVNSTEKGDLSSESTVSRIRTEHFPLTLESARPSHTSQYLCASSDSGNSNQPQHFGDGTRLSIL.

The V call is TRBV5-4, the J call TRBJ2-6; TRBD1 matches 10 bases. J was trimmed by 4 bases and V by 3 bases; bases with no gene match: 7. From germline, CDR1 is SGHNT and CDR2 YYREEE (reference sequence). The CDR3 runs to 17 residues. CDR3 nucleotide sequence: TGTGCCAGCAGCTCGGGGGACAGGGGTGCCGGGGCCAACGTCCTGACTTTC. It translates to CASSSGDRGAGANVLTF.

The chain is built from TRBV7-2 and TRBJ2-1; 8 nucleotides match TRBD2. Trimming cost V 6 bases and J 7 bases; bases outside gene matches: 17. The CDR3 runs 17 residues. The germline V gene has CDR1 SGHTA and CDR2 FQGNSA. This CDR3 is CASRLALRASGSNEQFF. The CDR3 DNA is TGTGCCAGCAGACTCGCCCTCAGGGCTAGCGGGTCGAATGAGCAGTTCTTC.

The genes are TRBV3-1 (or the pseudogene TRBV3-2) and TRBJ2-3, with 8 bases that match TRBD2. The CDR3 covers 17 residues. The germline gives CDR1 LGHDT, CDR2 YNNKEL (reference sequence). V dropped 0 bases and J dropped 4; count of bases not matched to a gene: 9. CDR3 loop: CASSQDLSGGRPDTQYF. The CDR3 nucleotides are TGTGCCAGCAGCCAAGATTTAAGCGGGGGAAGGCCAGATACGCAGTATTTT.

The chain combines TRBV5-1 with TRBJ1-2; 7 bases line up with TRBD1. The germline V gene has CDR1 SGHRS and CDR2 YFSETQ. The CDR3 runs 14 residues. J was trimmed by 3 bases and V by 4 bases; bases with no gene match: 6. The DNA of the CDR3 is TGCGCCAGCAGCCCACGACAGGGAGACTATGGCTACACCTTC. It encodes CASSPRQGDYGYTF.

The chain couples TRBV4-2 to TRBJ1-2, with D possibly TRBD1 on 5 matching bases. The germline gives CDR1 LGHNA, CDR2 YNFKEQ. Trimming took off 0 bases at V and 0 bases at J, with 14 bases between the two ends. The CDR3 has 17 residues. The CDR3, as DNA: TGTGCCAGCAGCCAAGATAGGGGAGGACGTACTAACTATGGCTACACCTTC. It codes for CASSQDRGGRTNYGYTF.

The genes are TRBV5-1 and TRBJ1-2; the D is unclear. This CDR3 region has 13 residues. Germline values: CDR1 SGHRS, CDR2 YFSETQ. Trimming cost V 4 bases and J 8 bases, with 15 bases left between them. The CDR3 sequence: CASSVSQSEGYTF. CDR3 DNA: TGCGCCAGCAGCGTATCTCAGAGCGAAGGCTACACCTTC.

The chain carries TRBV7-3 and TRBJ2-1; 9 nucleotides match TRBD1. Germline V gene data show CDR1 as SGHTA and CDR2 as FQGTGA. The CDR3 consists of 15 residues. V lost 1 base and J lost 7; bases outside the gene matches: 5. In DNA, the CDR3 is TGTGCCAGCAGCTTAAGGGGACAGGGTTGGAATGAGCAGTTCTTC. Translation: CASSLRGQGWNEQFF.

Only one count was recorded for this clone. V usage is TRBV19 and J usage is TRBJ2-1; 8 bases are a match to TRBD1. The CDR3 contains 12 residues. The V segment lost 10 bases and the J segment 5 bases; nucleotides outside the gene matches: 4. Germline V CDR1 and CDR2: LNHDA, SQIVND (reference sequence). This CDR3 reads CAISDRDNEQFF. CDR3 sequence (DNA): TGTGCCATATCGGACAGGGACAATGAGCAGTTCTTC. The variable domain in full, completed from reference TRBV19 and TRBJ2-1, reads DGGITQSPKYLFRKEGQNVTLSCEQNLNHDAMYWYRQDPGQGLRLIYYSQIVNDFQKGDIAEGYSVSREKKESFPLTVTSAQKNPTAFYLCAISDRDNEQFFGPGTRLTVL.

This chain joins TRBV30 and TRBJ1-1, with 7 bases fitting TRBD1. CDR3 length: 11 residues. V shed 4 bases and J 10 bases; nucleotides not matched to a gene: 6. CDR1 is GTSNPN and CDR2 is SVGIG in the germline V gene (reference sequence). The CDR3 sequence is CAWIRDRAAFF. For the CDR3, the DNA is TGTGCCTGGATCCGTGACAGGGCAGCTTTCTTT.

This clone has a single count. The chain couples TRBV19 to TRBJ1-6, with 9 bases fitting TRBD1. Losses at the gene ends were 5 bases for V and 8 bases for J; bases not matched to a gene: 4. Germline lookup yields CDR1 LNHDA and CDR2 SQIVND (reference sequence). This CDR3 has 14 residues. CDR3 protein: CASSPGTGYSPLHF. As DNA, the CDR3 is TGTGCCAGTAGTCCCGGGACAGGGTATTCACCCCTCCACTTT. Full variable domain (missing parts from reference TRBV19 and TRBJ1-6): DGGITQSPKYLFRKEGQNVTLSCEQNLNHDAMYWYRQDPGQGLRLIYYSQIVNDFQKGDIAEGYSVSREKKESFPLTVTSAQKNPTAFYLCASSPGTGYSPLHFGNGTRLTVT.